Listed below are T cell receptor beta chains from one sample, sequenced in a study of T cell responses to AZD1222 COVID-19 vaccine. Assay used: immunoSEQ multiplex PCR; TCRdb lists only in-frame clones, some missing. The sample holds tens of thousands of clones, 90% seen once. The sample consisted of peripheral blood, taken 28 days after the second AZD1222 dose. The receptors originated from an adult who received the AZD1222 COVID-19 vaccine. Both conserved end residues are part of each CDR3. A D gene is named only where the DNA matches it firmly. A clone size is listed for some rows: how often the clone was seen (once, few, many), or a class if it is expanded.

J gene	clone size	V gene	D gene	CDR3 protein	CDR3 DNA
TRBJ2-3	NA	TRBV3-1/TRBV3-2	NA	CASSQGGLQPPTQYF	TGTGCCAGCAGCCAAGGAGGACTGCAGCCCCCTACGCAGTATTTT
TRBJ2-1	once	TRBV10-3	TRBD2	CAISPGRGDSNEQFF	TGTGCCATCAGCCCTGGACGGGGGGACTCCAATGAGCAGTTCTTC
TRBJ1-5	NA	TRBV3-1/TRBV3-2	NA	CASSQVAGLNQPQHF	TGTGCCAGCAGCCAAGTAGCGGGCCTCAATCAGCCCCAGCATTTT
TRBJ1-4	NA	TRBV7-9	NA	CASSARWTNEKLFF	TGTGCCAGCAGCGCCCGGTGGACTAATGAAAAACTGTTTTTT
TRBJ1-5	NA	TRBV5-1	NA	CASSLEPGAVSNQPQHF	TGCGCCAGCAGCTTGGAGCCGGGGGCTGTTAGCAATCAGCCCCAGCATTTT
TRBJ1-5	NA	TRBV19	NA	CASSFPNQPQHF	TGTGCCAGTAGTTTTCCAAATCAGCCCCAGCATTTT
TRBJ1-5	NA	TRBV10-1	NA	CASSSGHRVDYQPQHF	TGCGCCAGCAGTTCGGGACACAGGGTGGATTATCAGCCCCAGCATTTT
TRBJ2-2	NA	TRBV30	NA	CAWSWNTGELFF	TGTGCCTGGAGTTGGAACACCGGGGAGCTGTTTTTT
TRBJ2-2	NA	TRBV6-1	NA	CASRKGQNTGELFF	TGTGCCAGCAGAAAGGGGCAGAACACCGGGGAGCTGTTTTTT
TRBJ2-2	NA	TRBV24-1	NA	CATSDPRRSANTGELFF	TGTGCCACCAGTGATCCAAGACGTAGCGCGAACACCGGGGAGCTGTTTTTT
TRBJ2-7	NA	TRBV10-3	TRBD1	CAISGQGQSSYEQYF	TGTGCCATCAGTGGCCAGGGACAGAGCTCCTACGAGCAGTACTTC
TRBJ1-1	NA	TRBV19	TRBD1	CASSTRGETEAFF	TGTGCCAGTAGTACCAGGGGGGAAACTGAAGCTTTCTTT
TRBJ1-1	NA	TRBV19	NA	CASRTSTEAFF	TGTGCCAGCAGGACAAGCACTGAAGCTTTCTTT
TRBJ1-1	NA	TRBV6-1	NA	CASSERGTEAFF	TGTGCCAGCAGTGAAAGGGGCACTGAAGCTTTCTTT
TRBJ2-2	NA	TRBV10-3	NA	CAISSGTGELFF	TGTGCCATCAGCAGTGGAACCGGGGAGCTGTTTTTT